One and the same sample provided the 3 T cell receptor beta chains below, sequenced in a study of shared clonotypes between healthy human individuals. Here immunoSEQ multiplex PCR was the method, and the copy in TCRdb shows in-frame clones only, minus some. The sample records millions of clones, around nine tenths being singletons. Sequencing input: naive CD4+ T cells sorted from blood. Documented subset: CD45RA+ positively selected. These receptors came from a man aged 18 to 29 in good health.

The CDR3 region has the DNA TGTGCCAGCAGCAAGCCAGGGGCAGGTTATAATTCACCCCTCCACTTT. It specifies CASSKPGAGYNSPLHF. The J gene is TRBJ1-6, the V gene TRBV21-1; no check of the table's D call, TRBD1, against the DNA was made. TRBV21-1 is recorded as a pseudogene. There are 16 residues in the CDR3.

The V and J genes are TRBV2 and TRBJ2-1; 9 bases map to TRBD1. The CDR3 is 13 residues long. Germline V gene sequence: CDR1 SNHLY, CDR2 FYNNEI. Trimming at V came to 7 bases and at J to 7 bases, leaving 5 bases not matched to a gene. As DNA, the CDR3 is TGTGCCAGCACTGGGACAGGGAAAAATGAGCAGTTCTTC. Translation: CASTGTGKNEQFF. The full variable domain, with the rest looked up from reference TRBV2 and TRBJ2-1, is EPEVTQTPSHQVTQMGQEVILRCVPISNHLYFYWYRQILGQKVEFLVSFYNNEISEKSEIFDDQFSVERPDGSNFTLKIRSTKLEDSAMYFCASTGTGKNEQFFGPGTRLTVL.

The chain uses TRBV29-1 and TRBJ2-3, with 10 bases that match TRBD2. This CDR3 is 13 amino acids long. The germline gives CDR1 SQVTM, CDR2 ANQGSEA. With 7 bases clipped from V and 0 bases from J, the junction kept 1 base outside the gene matches. The CDR3 loop reads CSETSGSTDTQYF. CDR3 in DNA: TGCAGCGAGACTAGCGGGAGCACAGATACGCAGTATTTT.